In this sample, the clone carrying this T cell receptor (beta chain) turned up a few times. Next came a second PCR, run for about 7 to 12 cycles, which used a sample-barcoded 5' primer along with a J-beta primer mix. Each CDR3 protein is one row after TCRdb ran MiXCR on the 5' RACE reads. The data hold under 1,100,000 distinct CDR3 sequences, with about 23% observed a single time. This specimen comes from a study of blood T cells in healthy people across ages. The CDR3 sequence is 11 residues long. Germline lookup yields CDR1 DFQATT and CDR2 SNEGSKA (reference sequence). This same sample was also taken into another study, of T cells of mothers and their children.

This chain connects TRBV20-1 to TRBJ2-5, with no clear D. The DNA end is more similar to TRBJ2-1, so the J call may be wrong. The specimen was blood. This clonotype was obtained from a girl aged 2 to 10 in good health. CDR3 sequence reads: CSAIGYNEQFF. CDR3 nucleotide sequence: TGCAGTGCTATCGGCTACAATGAGCAGTTCTTC.